This T cell receptor (beta chain) came from a study of blood T cell repertoires in COVID-19. Sequencing was performed with immunoSEQ multiplex PCR; in TCRdb, only in-frame clones are kept and a portion is missing. Here the sample spans approximately 330,000 clones, 87% being singletons. The germline V and J ends were trimmed by 5 bases and 9 bases, with 13 bases remaining between them. Germline assignment: CDR1 SGHTA and CDR2 FQGNSA. The CDR3 runs to 12 residues. The sequenced sample consisted of peripheral blood. The rearrangement links TRBV7-2 to TRBJ2-5; weak D call: TRBD1 (5 bases). This TCR came from a man under 40 with COVID-19, enrolled during active disease. Here the CDR3 DNA reads TGTGCCAGCAGCCTAACACAAGGGGCCCAGTACTTC. Translated: CASSLTQGAQYF.